This TCR beta chain was captured by sequencing in a study of blood T cell repertoires in COVID-19. Background on the study: COVID-19 samples from acute and convalescent phases originated in the United States, Italy and Spain.

Per the authors' pipeline: Nucleated cell number was recorded as an estimate derived from reference gene primer amplification. TCRdb's copy holds only in-frame clones and misses some; the assay was immunoSEQ multiplex PCR. D and trimming come from the DNA, and the V and J calls and clone size come from that table. This table has around 180,000 clones, 75% to 90% appearing once. This clone has only a few counts. Trimming took 1 base from V and 5 from J; bases not matched to a gene: 14. The CDR3 has 18 residues. Germline V CDR1 and CDR2: SGHVS, FQNEAQ. This TCR was sampled from a human donor with active or convalescent COVID-19. The donor label of this sample is uncertain. The V call is TRBV7-8, the J call TRBJ2-1; 7 bases fit TRBD2. Sequenced: peripheral blood. The CDR3 protein is CASSLGSRGSYGNNEQFF. The DNA of the CDR3 is TGTGCCAGCAGCTTAGGGTCTCGCGGGAGTTATGGTAACAATGAGCAGTTCTTC.